Each of the 2 T cell receptor beta chains below was sequenced from the same sample in a study of post-analysis software for immune sequencing data (dated by TCRdb to 2015 to 2017). Broader findings and caveats from the paper: Several TRBV segments, including TRBV5-6, TRBV5-1 and TRBV20-1, were significantly more frequent in patients than controls.

These receptors' targets are unknown. The library was generated by PCR. Sequencing instrument: Illumina HiSeq 2500. To reduce PCR and sequencing biases, unique molecular identifiers were built into the TCR beta cDNA libraries. Clones were called with MiXCR by TCRdb after fastp trimmed the public reads at Q25, and only in-frame beta chains were retained. Every entry covers one CDR3 protein and lists the most common genes and DNA from its rows. For this sample there are fewer than 700,000 distinct CDR3 sequences; roughly 40% appear just once. Together, the top ten hold under 2% of the sample. The sequenced sample was blood. The receptors come from a girl between 10 and 17 years old with multiple sclerosis.

The V and J genes are TRBV7-2 and TRBJ2-1; D might be TRBD2 (6 bases). This CDR3 is 13 amino acids long. Germline V gives CDR1 SGHTA, CDR2 FQGNSA. Trimming took 5 bases from V and 11 from J, leaving 16 bases between them. The DNA of the CDR3 is TGTGCCAGCAGCGTCAACGCGGGAAGGCAGCAGTTCTTC. This gives the protein CASSVNAGRQQFF.

This clonotype was counted a few times. This sequence joins TRBV5-1 and TRBJ1-2; D remains ambiguous. The V gene's germline CDR1 is SGHRS and CDR2 YFSETQ. Trimming left V 4 bases short and J 5 bases short, with 9 bases between. The length of the CDR3 is 12 residues. DNA for the CDR3: TGCGCCAGCAGCGGCGATTATTATGGCTACACCTTC. Translated: CASSGDYYGYTF.